The present entry profiles one T cell receptor (beta chain) with its context. Across under 25 US areas, participants ranged in age from about 18 to 100 years. Cohort placement rested on clinical history that participants reported themselves. This sample was included in a study of blood T cell repertoires in COVID-19. Turning to the study itself: Nucleic acid was either cDNA or gDNA, and it came from T cells, B-cell-depleted T cells, or PBMCs.

Study processing details: Amplification from reference gene primers served as the basis for estimated nucleated cell counts. This table comes from immunoSEQ multiplex PCR, and its TCRdb copy is limited to in-frame clones, with some not included. The D gene and trimming were derived from the DNA, and the V and J assignments and clone size from that table. The sample includes 490,000 or so clones, 80% to 90% of them seen just once. There are 19 residues in the CDR3. Germline lookup yields CDR1 LNHDA and CDR2 SQIVND (reference sequence). V shed 3 bases and J shed 5 bases, with 26 bases lying between them.

Input material: PBMCs or T cells enriched from blood (not recorded which). The genes are TRBV19 and TRBJ2-1; TRBD2 is a possible D gene (7 bases). The source of this sequence is a woman aged 55 to 70 who had recovered from COVID-19. DNA for the CDR3: TGTGCCAGTAGTATTAGCCAGGGGAGGGCTGTTATTAAGGACAATGAGCAGTTCTTC. Translating it yields CASSISQGRAVIKDNEQFF.